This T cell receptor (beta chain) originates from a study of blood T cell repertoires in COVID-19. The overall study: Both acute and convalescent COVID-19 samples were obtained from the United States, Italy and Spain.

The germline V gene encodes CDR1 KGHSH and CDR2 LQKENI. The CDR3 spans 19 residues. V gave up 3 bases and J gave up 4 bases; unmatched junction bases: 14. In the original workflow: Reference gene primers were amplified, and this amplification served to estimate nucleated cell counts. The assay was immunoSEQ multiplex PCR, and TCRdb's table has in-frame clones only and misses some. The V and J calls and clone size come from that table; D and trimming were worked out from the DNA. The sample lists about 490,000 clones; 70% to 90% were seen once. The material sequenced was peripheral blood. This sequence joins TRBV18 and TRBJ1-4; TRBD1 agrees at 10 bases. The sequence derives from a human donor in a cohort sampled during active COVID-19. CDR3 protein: CASSPFHWTGGNLNEKLFF. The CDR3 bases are TGTGCCAGCTCACCTTTTCATTGGACAGGGGGGAACCTTAATGAAAAACTGTTTTTT.